The TCR beta chain described here comes from a study of CD8+ T cells in alopecia areata. Study-wide background: Severity in treated patients was scored by percentage of scalp area affected.

Treatment noted: oral pan-JAK inhibitor, 5-10 mg twice daily. In the case of this clone: The sample contains more than one DNA sequence encoding this CDR3.

RNA extraction was followed by reverse transcription into cDNA, which acted as the sequencing template. Sequenced by immunoSEQ multiplex PCR; TCRdb stores in-frame clones only, minus some. The sample lists about 190,000 clones; 64% were seen once. This clonotype was obtained from a human donor with alopecia areata. The sample was CD4+ T cells sorted from blood, taken around week 49, from a patient treated with tofacitinib.

In DNA form, the CDR3 reads TGCAGCGTCCGGACAGGTACATACAATGAGCAGTTCTTC. It encodes CSVRTGTYNEQFF. The V and J genes are TRBV29-1 and TRBJ2-1, with TRBD1 identical over 7 bases. Trimming at V came to 6 bases and at J to 4 bases, leaving 6 bases not matched to a gene. Germline V CDR1 and CDR2: SQVTM, ANQGSEA. This CDR3 contains 13 residues.